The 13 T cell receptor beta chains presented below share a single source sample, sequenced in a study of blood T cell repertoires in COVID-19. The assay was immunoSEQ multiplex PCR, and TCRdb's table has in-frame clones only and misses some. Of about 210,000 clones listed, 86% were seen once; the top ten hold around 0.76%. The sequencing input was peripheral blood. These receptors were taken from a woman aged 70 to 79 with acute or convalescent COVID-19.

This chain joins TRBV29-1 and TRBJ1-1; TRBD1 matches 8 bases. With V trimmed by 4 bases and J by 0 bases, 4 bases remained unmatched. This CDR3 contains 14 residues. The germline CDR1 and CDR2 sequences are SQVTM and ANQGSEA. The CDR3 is CSVGPGGMNTEAFF. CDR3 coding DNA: TGCAGCGTTGGGCCAGGGGGCATGAACACTGAAGCTTTCTTT. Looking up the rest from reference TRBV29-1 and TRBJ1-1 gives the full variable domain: SAVISQKPSRDICQRGTSLTIQCQVDSQVTMMFWYRQQPGQSLTLIATANQGSEATYESGFVIDKFPISRPNLTFSTLTVSNMSPEDSSIYLCSVGPGGMNTEAFFGQGTRLTVV.

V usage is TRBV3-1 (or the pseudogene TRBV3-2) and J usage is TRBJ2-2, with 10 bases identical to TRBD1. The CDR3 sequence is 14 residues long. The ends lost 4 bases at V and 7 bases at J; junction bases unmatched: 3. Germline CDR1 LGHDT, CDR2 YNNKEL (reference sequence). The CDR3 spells CASSRQGAGGELFF. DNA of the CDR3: TGTGCCAGCAGCCGACAGGGGGCAGGCGGGGAGCTGTTTTTT.

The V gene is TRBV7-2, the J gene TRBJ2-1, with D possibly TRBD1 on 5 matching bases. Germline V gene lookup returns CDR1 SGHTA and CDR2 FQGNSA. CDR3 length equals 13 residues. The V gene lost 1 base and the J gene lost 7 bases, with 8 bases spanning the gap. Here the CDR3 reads CASSLVGANEQFF. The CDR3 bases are TGTGCCAGCAGCTTAGTAGGGGCGAATGAGCAGTTCTTC.

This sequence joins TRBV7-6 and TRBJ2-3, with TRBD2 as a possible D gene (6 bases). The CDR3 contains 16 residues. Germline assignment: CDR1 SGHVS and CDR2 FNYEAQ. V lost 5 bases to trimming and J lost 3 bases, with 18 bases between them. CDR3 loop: CASSPLARVLTDTQYF. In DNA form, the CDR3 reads TGTGCCAGCAGCCCCCTAGCGCGAGTACTAACAGATACGCAGTATTTT. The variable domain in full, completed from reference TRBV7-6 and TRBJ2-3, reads GAGVSQSPRYKVTKRGQDVALRCDPISGHVSLYWYRQALGQGPEFLTYFNYEAQQDKSGLPNDRFSAERPEGSISTLTIQRTEQRDSAMYRCASSPLARVLTDTQYFGPGTRLTVL.

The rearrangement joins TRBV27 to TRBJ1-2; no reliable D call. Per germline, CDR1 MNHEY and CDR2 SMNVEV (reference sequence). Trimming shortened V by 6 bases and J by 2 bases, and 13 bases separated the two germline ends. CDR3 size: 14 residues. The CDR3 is CASRPSGGNYGYTF. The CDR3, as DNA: TGTGCCAGCAGACCCTCAGGCGGGAACTATGGCTACACCTTC.

The CDR3 region is CASSRAGDYEQYF. Written as DNA, the CDR3 is TGTGCCAGTAGTAGGGCCGGTGACTACGAGCAGTACTTC. This chain links TRBV19 with TRBJ2-7; D gene uncertain. Germline CDR1 LNHDA, CDR2 SQIVND (reference sequence). This CDR3 spans 13 amino acids. The ends were cut back, 4 bases at V and 3 bases at J, with 10 bases in the middle.

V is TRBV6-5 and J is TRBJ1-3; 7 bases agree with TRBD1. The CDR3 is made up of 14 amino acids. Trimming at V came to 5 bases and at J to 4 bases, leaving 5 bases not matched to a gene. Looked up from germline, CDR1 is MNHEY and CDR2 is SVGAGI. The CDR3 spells CASSIGTEGNTIYF. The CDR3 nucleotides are TGTGCCAGCAGTATCGGGACAGAAGGAAACACCATATATTTT.

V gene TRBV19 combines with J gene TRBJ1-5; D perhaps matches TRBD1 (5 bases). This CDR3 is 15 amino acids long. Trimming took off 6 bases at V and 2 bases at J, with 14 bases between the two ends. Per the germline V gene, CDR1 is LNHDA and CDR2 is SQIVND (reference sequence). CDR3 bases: TGTGCCAGTAGGCCTTATGGGGCCGGCAATCAGCCCCAGCATTTT. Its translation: CASRPYGAGNQPQHF.

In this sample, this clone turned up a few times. The CDR3 region has the DNA TGTGCCAGCAGTTACCAACTAGCGGGGTTAGGCTACGAGCAGTACTTC. Its protein is CASSYQLAGLGYEQYF. This chain connects TRBV6-2 or TRBV6-3 to TRBJ2-7; the match to TRBD2 covers 10 bases. CDR1 is MNHEY, CDR2 SVGEGT, per germline. The CDR3 length is 16 residues. V shed 2 bases and J 3 bases; nucleotides not matched to a gene: 7.

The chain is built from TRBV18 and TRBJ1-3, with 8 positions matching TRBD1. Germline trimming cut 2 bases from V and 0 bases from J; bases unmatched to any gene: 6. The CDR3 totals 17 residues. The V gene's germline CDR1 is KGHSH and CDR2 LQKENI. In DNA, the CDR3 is TGTGCCAGCTCACCATTATGGGACAGGACCTCTGGAAACACCATATATTTT. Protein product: CASSPLWDRTSGNTIYF.

CDR3 bases: TGCGCCAGCAGCTATCTTAGGGGGGGCGGAAACACCATATATTTT. Its translation: CASSYLRGGGNTIYF. V and J are TRBV4-1 and TRBJ1-3, with a possible D match to TRBD1 (6 bases). CDR1 is MGHRA and CDR2 is YSYEKL in the germline V gene. The CDR3 loop spans 15 amino acids. Trimming took 5 bases from V and 4 from J, leaving 15 bases between them.

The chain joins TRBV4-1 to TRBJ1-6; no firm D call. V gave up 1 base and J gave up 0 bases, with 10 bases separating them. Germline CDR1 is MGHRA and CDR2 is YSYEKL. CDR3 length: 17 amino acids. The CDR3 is CASSQGTLYSYNSPLHF. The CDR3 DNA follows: TGCGCCAGCAGCCAAGGGACTTTATACTCCTATAATTCACCCCTCCACTTT.

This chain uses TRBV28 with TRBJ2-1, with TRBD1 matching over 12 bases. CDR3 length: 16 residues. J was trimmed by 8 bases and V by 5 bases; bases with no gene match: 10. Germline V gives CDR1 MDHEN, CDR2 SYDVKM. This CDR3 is CASSLPRDRGLDEQFF. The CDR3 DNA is TGTGCCAGCAGTCTCCCAAGGGACAGGGGGCTTGATGAGCAGTTCTTC.